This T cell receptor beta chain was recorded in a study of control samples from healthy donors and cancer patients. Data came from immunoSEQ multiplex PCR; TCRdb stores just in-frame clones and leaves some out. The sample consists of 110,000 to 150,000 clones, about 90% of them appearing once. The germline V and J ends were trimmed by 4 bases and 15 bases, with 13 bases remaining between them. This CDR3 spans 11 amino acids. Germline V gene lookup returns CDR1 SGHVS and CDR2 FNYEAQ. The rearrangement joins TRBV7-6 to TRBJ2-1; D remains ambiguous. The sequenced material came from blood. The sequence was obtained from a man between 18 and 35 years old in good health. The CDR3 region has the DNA TGTGCCAGCAGCTCGCCGGTGGTTGCGTTCTTC. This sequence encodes CASSSPVVAFF.